This TCR beta chain was documented in a study of cytomegalovirus exposure and HLA in healthy donors. The donors comprised healthy bone marrow donors. As for this clone: Its antigen is as yet unknown.

The CDR3 runs to 14 residues. The germline V and J ends were trimmed by 3 bases and 6 bases, with 11 bases remaining between them. Germline-derived CDR1 and CDR2 are SGHAT and FQNNGV. Amplification used 60 Vbeta primers and 13 Jbeta primers. Assay: immunoSEQ multiplex PCR; the TCRdb copy retains only in-frame clones and omits some. The sample has some 200,000 clones, around four fifths seen once. Study-wide results and caveats: An assumption of roughly uniform sequencing depth across donors underlay the presence/absence analyses. Most CMV-associated TCR beta chains were later found to appear HLA-restricted. In a later analysis, parvovirus B19, influenza, CMV and Epstein-Barr virus appeared linked to several top co-occurrence clusters.

The source is a boy aged 2 to 10 in good health and CMV-seronegative. The chain combines TRBV11-2 with TRBJ1-4, with D possibly being TRBD1 (5 bases). The specimen was PBMCs. The CDR3 sequence is CASSLAWGDEKLFF. The DNA for the CDR3 is TGTGCCAGCAGCTTGGCCTGGGGGGATGAAAAACTGTTTTTT.